The clone carrying this T cell receptor beta chain was picked up a small number of times. Compared with germline, one end of the junction differs, possibly owing to a read error. The data were obtained in a study of metastatic and nonmetastatic thyroid tumors. About the research overall: Repertoires from malignant and benign thyroid patients were compared across blood and tumor or nodule tissue.

TCRdb reanalyzed the PCR reads via MiXCR. The table includes about 12,000 clones, 32% detected once. Every patient underwent thyroid surgery untreated. The CDR3 totals 14 residues. The material sequenced was tumor tissue. The chain recombines TRBV12-3 or TRBV12-4 with TRBJ2-5; the D is unclear. The receptor was isolated from a female donor with papillary thyroid cancer or a benign thyroid nodule (not recorded which). Some clones in this sample may be carry-over from other donors' samples. CDR3 nucleotides: TGTGCCAGCAGAAGCCCTAGATACCAAGAGAACCAGTACTTC. Translated, it gives CASRSPRYQENQYF.